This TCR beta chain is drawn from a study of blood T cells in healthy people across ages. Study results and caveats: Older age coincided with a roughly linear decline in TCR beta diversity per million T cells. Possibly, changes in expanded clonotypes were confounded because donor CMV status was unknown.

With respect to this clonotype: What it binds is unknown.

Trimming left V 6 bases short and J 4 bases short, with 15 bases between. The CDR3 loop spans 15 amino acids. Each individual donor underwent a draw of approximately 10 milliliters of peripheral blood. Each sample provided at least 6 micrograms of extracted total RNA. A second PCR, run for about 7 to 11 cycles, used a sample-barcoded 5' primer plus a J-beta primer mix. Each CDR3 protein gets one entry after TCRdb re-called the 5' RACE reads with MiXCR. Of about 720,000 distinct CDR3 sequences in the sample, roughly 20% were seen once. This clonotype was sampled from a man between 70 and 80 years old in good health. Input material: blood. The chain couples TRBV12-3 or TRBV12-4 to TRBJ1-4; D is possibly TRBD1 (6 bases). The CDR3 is CASSPRGRSNEKLFF. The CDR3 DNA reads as TGTGCCAGCAGCCCCCGGGGGCGGAGTAATGAAAAACTGTTTTTT.